Following are 9 T cell receptor beta chains from one sample sequenced in a study of CXCR3-negative and CXCR3-positive naive CD8 T cells. The libraries of TRB cDNA were prepared using 5' RACE with UMI labels. TCRdb reanalyzed the 5' RACE reads, giving one entry per CDR3 protein sequence and no DNA. The repertoire table contains some 41,000 distinct CDR3 sequences. Sequenced: memory CD8+ T cells from blood. The receptors here all came from a human donor in good health. Some clones in this sample may be carry-over from other donors' samples.

This chain links TRBV11-2 with TRBJ1-1. Germline V CDR1 and CDR2: SGHAT, FQNNGV. This CDR3 is 15 amino acids long. The CDR3 region is CASSLALGMNTEAFF.

The chain couples TRBV11-2 to TRBJ2-1. This CDR3 spans 14 amino acids. Germline V CDR1 and CDR2: SGHAT, FQNNGV. The chain's CDR3 is CASSPRSGYNEQFF.

The chain joins TRBV30 to TRBJ2-1; absent DNA, TCRdb's TRBD2 call cannot be checked. The germline V gene encodes CDR1 GTSNPN and CDR2 SVGIG (reference sequence). This CDR3 has 13 residues. The CDR3: CAWSVGGGPLQFF.

The chain links TRBV20-1 to TRBJ2-1; the D gene TCRdb calls, TRBD2, cannot be checked with no DNA. This CDR3 contains 12 residues. Germline values: CDR1 DFQATT, CDR2 SNEGSKA (reference sequence). This chain's CDR3 is CSASSPGLEQFF.

The chain is built from TRBV28 and TRBJ2-5; the D call from TCRdb, TRBD2, cannot be confirmed without DNA. CDR3 length: 13 amino acids. CDR1 is MDHEN, CDR2 SYDVKM, per germline. CDR3 amino acids: CATKAGGQETQYF.

The CDR3: CASSLARGRAYEQYF. The V and J genes are TRBV7-7 and TRBJ2-7; TCRdb picks TRBD1, but there is no DNA to check that call. The CDR3 has 15 residues. Germline V lookup: CDR1 SSHAT, CDR2 FNYEAQ (reference sequence).

The chain uses TRBV10-3 and TRBJ2-2. Per the germline V gene, CDR1 is ENHRY and CDR2 is SYGVKD. The CDR3 has 15 residues. The CDR3 loop is CAISEFLSGTGELFF.

This sequence joins TRBV6-6 and TRBJ2-1. The germline gives CDR1 MNHNY, CDR2 SVGAGI (reference sequence). CDR3 size: 15 residues. CDR3 in amino acids: CASSYSIGVYNEQFF.

V gene TRBV7-9 combines with J gene TRBJ2-1. The CDR3 totals 13 residues. CDR1 is SEHNR, CDR2 FQNEAQ, per germline (reference sequence). The CDR3 protein is CASRLRKNNEQFF.